This TCR beta chain originates from a study of PD-L1 blockade in urothelial cancer. The wider study: Reported median T cell count for blood samples was roughly 150,000. Regarding the study as a whole: Prediction of better survival came from below-median pretreatment blood TCR clonality.

Time point given: pretreatment peripheral blood. Locally advanced or metastatic urothelial carcinoma affected the patients. Samples were collected from each patient before treatment and during treatment. Each patient gave between 1 and 8 of them in total. CDR1 SGHTA and CDR2 FQGNSA come from the germline V gene. This CDR3 has 16 amino acids. V lost 3 bases to trimming and J lost 2 bases, with 15 bases between them. Comments on this clone: Its antigen is not identified.

The protocol was immunoSEQ multiplex PCR, while the TCRdb copy is restricted to in-frame clones and leaves out a portion. The repertoire holds about 95,000 clones, with about 90% as singletons. The sample consisted of PBMCs, taken around atezolizumab (anti-PD-L1) treatment. This sequence joins TRBV7-2 and TRBJ2-3; the D gene is possibly TRBD2 (7 bases). The TCR originated in a man in his 60s with urothelial cancer. DNA of the CDR3: TGTGCCAGCAGCTTTGCCGGGGGGCCGTTCACAGATACGCAGTATTTT. Protein sequence: CASSFAGGPFTDTQYF.